These 13 T cell receptor beta chains share one sample of origin, sequenced in a study of immune characterization of retroperitoneal liposarcoma. TCRdb used MiXCR to reprocess the PCR reads, holding one entry per CDR3 protein. The table includes over 8,000 distinct CDR3 sequences, about a quarter detected once. Sample: tumor tissue. The receptors derive from a female donor with retroperitoneal liposarcoma.

The sample holds a few counts of this clonotype. The chain employs TRBV6-1 and TRBJ2-1; 10 bases map to TRBD2. The DNA end is more similar to TRBJ2-7, so the J call may be wrong. From germline, CDR1 is MNHNS and CDR2 SASEGT. This CDR3 is 15 amino acids long. The CDR3 loop reads CASRLTSGFTYEQYF. DNA for the CDR3: TGTGCCAGCAGACTGACTAGCGGGTTCACCTACGAGCAGTACTTC.

This clonotype was seen a few times. The V gene is TRBV12-3 or TRBV12-4, the J gene TRBJ2-3, with 8 bases that match TRBD2. The ends lost 2 bases at V and 3 bases at J; junction bases unmatched: 7. The CDR3 totals 16 residues. CDR3 sequence: CASSLRGGTLTDTQYF. The DNA for the CDR3 is TGTGCCAGCAGTTTACGGGGGGGGACATTGACAGATACGCAGTATTTT.

V and J are TRBV5-6 and TRBJ2-6, with 13 bases fitting TRBD2. With the DNA end fitting TRBJ2-5 better, the J assignment may be wrong. Germline-derived CDR1 and CDR2 are SGHDT and YYEEEE. CDR3 length: 16 amino acids. The CDR3 sequence is CASSLLAGGPWETQYF. CDR3 nucleotide sequence: TGTGCCAGCAGCTTACTAGCGGGGGGGCCTTGGGAGACCCAGTACTTC.

This clonotype is medium-sized in the sample. The chain employs TRBV6-6 and TRBJ2-1, with D perhaps TRBD2 (6 bases). Trimming stripped 2 bases from V and 10 bases from J, with 18 bases between. This CDR3 is built from 15 residues. Germline V gene sequence: CDR1 MNHNY, CDR2 SVGAGI (reference sequence). The CDR3 loop is CASSYGRGWSYEQFF. The CDR3 coding sequence is TGTGCCAGCAGTTACGGGCGGGGATGGTCCTACGAGCAGTTCTTC.

The V gene is TRBV7-2, the J gene TRBJ2-7; 7 nucleotides align to TRBD2. The CDR3 has 14 residues. The germline gives CDR1 SGHTA, CDR2 FQGNSA. After removal of 7 bases from V and 2 bases from J, the junction contained 8 bases not matched to a gene. CDR3 region: CASTMGGWAYEQYF. CDR3 sequence (DNA): TGTGCCAGCACCATGGGGGGGTGGGCCTACGAGCAGTACTTC.

The chain has TRBV7-6 and TRBJ2-7, with TRBD2 matching over 8 bases. There are 18 residues in the CDR3. Looked up from germline, CDR1 is SGHVS and CDR2 is FNYEAQ. V dropped 4 bases and J dropped 1; count of bases not matched to a gene: 15. The CDR3: CASSYPPLRGVVSYEQYF. The DNA for the CDR3 is TGTGCCAGCAGCTACCCCCCTTTGCGGGGGGTCGTATCCTACGAGCAGTACTTC.

This clonotype showed up just a few times. The V and J genes are TRBV6-1 and TRBJ1-1; D ambiguous. The CDR3 is 13 residues long. CDR1 is MNHNS, CDR2 SASEGT, per germline. Trimming took 6 bases from V and 0 from J, leaving 8 bases between them. In DNA form, the CDR3 reads TGTGCCAGCAGACACGGGATGAACACTGAAGCTTTCTTT. It is translated as CASRHGMNTEAFF.

This clonotype ranks as medium-sized. The V and J genes are TRBV6-6 and TRBJ2-7; no definite D call. Deletions cut 0 bases from V and 0 bases from J, with 12 bases between. This CDR3 region has 16 residues. Germline-derived CDR1 and CDR2 are MNHNY and SVGAGI (reference sequence). This chain's CDR3 is CASSYSVVISSYEQYF. As DNA, the CDR3 is TGTGCCAGCAGTTACTCAGTGGTTATTAGCTCCTACGAGCAGTACTTC.

The chain links TRBV6-1 to TRBJ2-4; D possibly corresponds to TRBD1 (6 bases). The DNA matches TRBJ2-7 better at its end, which makes the J call doubtful. Looked up from germline, CDR1 is MNHNS and CDR2 is SASEGT. This CDR3 is 15 amino acids long. CDR3 bases: TGTGCCAGCAGCCACAGGGCAGAGGTATCCTACGAGCAGTACTTC. Translating it yields CASSHRAEVSYEQYF.

This chain links TRBV11-1 with TRBJ1-1, with 8 bases fitting TRBD1. The CDR3 contains 14 residues. Germline V lookup: CDR1 SGHAT, CDR2 FQDESV (reference sequence). V was pared by 1 base and J by 4 bases, with 2 bases of the junction left unmatched. This CDR3 is CASSLGTGSTEAFF. As DNA, the CDR3 is TGTGCCAGCAGCTTAGGGACAGGGTCCACTGAAGCTTTCTTT.

This chain uses TRBV25-1 with TRBJ1-1; no reliable D call. The CDR3 is 14 amino acids. Trimming took off 1 base at V and 6 bases at J, with 12 bases between the two ends. CDR1 is MGHDK and CDR2 is SYGVNS in the germline V gene. In nucleotides, the CDR3 is TGTGCCAGCAGTGAATCCACAGTCCAGCCTGAAGCTTTCTTT. The encoded protein is CASSESTVQPEAFF.

This clonotype was seen a handful of times. The chain recombines TRBV11-1 with TRBJ2-1; TRBD1 matches at 7 bases. Germline V gene lookup returns CDR1 SGHAT and CDR2 FQDESV (reference sequence). This CDR3 region has 13 residues. V lost 4 bases, J lost 7 bases, and 4 bases stayed unmatched. DNA for the CDR3: TGTGCCAGCAGCTCGGGACAGCTGAATGAGCAGTTCTTC. This encodes CASSSGQLNEQFF.

The chain recombines TRBV7-2 with TRBJ2-1; no firm D call. The CDR3 loop spans 14 amino acids. CDR1 and CDR2 from the germline V gene are SGHTA and FQGNSA. V lost 4 bases to trimming and J lost 6 bases, with 13 bases between them. This chain's CDR3 is CASSSGRAVNEQFF. The CDR3 nucleotides read TGTGCCAGCAGCTCAGGACGGGCGGTCAATGAGCAGTTCTTC.